This section outlines one TCR beta chain sequence together with its context. This clone has a single count. Its antigen is currently not known. Qualities for individual bases were not recorded, and no much larger clone is one base off. The receptor library was made with the immunoSEQ multiplex PCR assay. Drawn from immuneACCESS, this table holds only the in-frame rearrangements with V and J called that TCRdb kept. Clones are partly lost; checked studies trace under half to an unresolved V gene and leave the rest unexplained. The sample has 95,000 to 150,000 clones on record, more than 85% of them singletons. The top ten hold around an eighth of the sample. For every enrolled patient, mismatch repair deficiency was confirmed by either polymerase chain reaction or immunohistochemistry. TCR sequencing was carried out for three patients who responded to pembrolizumab therapy. Pembrolizumab PD-1 blockade was prospectively tested in advanced mismatch repair-deficient cancers, regardless of tissue of origin, in the phase II trial. Serial peripheral blood T cell samples were collected before and at multiple times after starting PD-1 blockade. The timing of each blood sample was reported as weeks after the first dose of pembrolizumab.

The entry originates in a study of PD-1 blockade in mismatch repair-deficient tumors (dated 2017 in TCRdb). Notes on the research overall: Between late 2013 and late 2016, the trial enrolled 86 consecutive patients with roughly 13 mismatch repair-deficient cancer types, every one of whom had been previously treated and was progressing. Tumor-associated T cell clones were tracked in the peripheral blood of patients responding to PD-1 blockade by deep sequencing of TCR CDR3 regions. What the study reported, not specific to this receptor: After pembrolizumab, tumor-resident clones, which were often undetectable in blood before treatment, expanded rapidly and then contracted, generally ahead of radiologic responses.

Spanning cysteine to phenylalanine, the CDR3 consists of 15 amino acids. The read is trimmed to its CDR3 DNA, 45 bases read in frame from base 1. V and J are truncated by 0 bases and 5 bases respectively, leaving an intervening sequence of 9 bases. Reading the germline V gene gives CDR1 SGHRS and CDR2 YFSETQ. The TCR originated in an adult with mismatch repair-deficient cancer. Sequencing was performed on peripheral blood, taken 44 weeks after starting pembrolizumab. Here the chain combines TRBV5-1 and TRBJ2-6; TRBD2 could be the D gene, as 5 bases match. The CDR3 here reads CASSLEPGWANVLTF. The bases are TGCGCCAGCAGCTTGGAGCCGGGGTGGGCCAACGTCCTGACTTTC.